These T cell receptor beta chains were read from a single sample in a study of blood T cell repertoires in COVID-19. Profiled with immunoSEQ multiplex PCR; TCRdb holds only in-frame clones, not every one. The data show over 250,000 clones, roughly 91% seen once. The specimen was peripheral blood. The source is a woman between 35 and 50 years old who had recovered from COVID-19. The CDR3 runs from the conserved cysteine through the conserved F or W. A D gene is named only where the DNA matches it firmly. A clone size is listed for some rows: how often the clone was seen (once, few, many), or a class if it is expanded.

TRBD1	TRBV27	TRBJ1-4	NA	TGTGCCAGCAGCCGACAGGGCAGCGAAAAACTGTTTTTT	CASSRQGSEKLFF
TRBD1	TRBV6-2/TRBV6-3	TRBJ1-2	NA	TGTGCCAGCAGTTACTCGACCCTGGACAGGAGGTATGGCTACACCTTC	CASSYSTLDRRYGYTF
NA	TRBV28	TRBJ1-1	NA	TGTGCCAGCAGTCCTGAGGGTCTCCCCATGAACACTGAAGCTTTCTTT	CASSPEGLPMNTEAFF
TRBD1	TRBV6-2/TRBV6-3	TRBJ1-4	NA	TGTGCCAGCAGTTACTCTTCCAGGGGGATGCACGGAGCTAATGAAAAACTGTTTTTT	CASSYSSRGMHGANEKLFF
TRBD2	TRBV27	TRBJ2-7	NA	TGTGCCAGCAGGTCTAGCGGCACCTACGAGCAGTACTTC	CASRSSGTYEQYF
TRBD2	TRBV7-2	TRBJ2-5	NA	TGTGCCAGCAGCTTGAGGAGCGGGAGGGGGTTGGAGACCCAGTACTTC	CASSLRSGRGLETQYF
TRBD2	TRBV6-2/TRBV6-3	TRBJ2-7	NA	TGTGCCAGCAGCCCCCAACTAGCGGCATACGAGCAGTACTTC	CASSPQLAAYEQYF
NA	TRBV5-6	TRBJ1-2	NA	TGTGCCAGCAGCTGGGTGGGTTCGACAGGCGGCTACACCTTC	CASSWVGSTGGYTF
TRBD1	TRBV4-2	TRBJ1-1	NA	TGTGCCAGCAGCCAGGCAGGGGGCCGAAACACTGAAGCTTTCTTT	CASSQAGGRNTEAFF
NA	TRBV14	TRBJ1-2	NA	TGTGCCAGCAGCCCCGGGGGGGGGTATTGCGGCTACACCTTC	CASSPGGGYCGYTF
NA	TRBV21-1	TRBJ1-5	NA	TGTGCCAGCAGGGAGGACAGGGCAGATCAGCCCCAGCATTTT	CASREDRADQPQHF
TRBD1	TRBV18	TRBJ2-2	NA	TGTGCCAGCTCTCTCCGGACAGGGGGGCACGGGGAGCTGTTTTTT	CASSLRTGGHGELFF
TRBD2	TRBV11-2	TRBJ2-7	NA	TGTGCCAGCAGCCCTGGACTAGCGGGATTTTACGAGCAGTACTTC	CASSPGLAGFYEQYF
NA	TRBV6-2/TRBV6-3	TRBJ2-3	NA	TGTGCCAGCAGTCCCGACCTGGGAGCTCCCCTGCCAGATACGCAGTATTTT	CASSPDLGAPLPDTQYF
NA	TRBV6-6	TRBJ2-4	NA	TGTGCCAGCAGCCCCGTAGGGAGGGGGAAAAACATTCAGTACTTC	CASSPVGRGKNIQYF
TRBD1	TRBV6-5	TRBJ1-1	NA	TGTGCCAGCAGTTACTCGACAGGGAAGAACACTGAAGCTTTCTTT	CASSYSTGKNTEAFF
NA	TRBV20-1	TRBJ2-5	NA	TGCAGTGCTAGTGGTATACAAGAGACCCAGTACTTC	CSASGIQETQYF
TRBD1	TRBV5-8	TRBJ1-2	NA	TGTGCCAGCAGCCCAGGACAGGGGTGGTACTATGGCTACACCTTC	CASSPGQGWYYGYTF
NA	TRBV6-6	TRBJ2-4	NA	TGTGCCAGCAGTCGCAGGGTCAATCCCCCTGGGGCCAAAAACATTCAGTACTTC	CASSRRVNPPGAKNIQYF
NA	TRBV2	TRBJ1-5	NA	TGTGCCAGCAGTGCAAGGGGGGTGGGGGGGCAGCCCCAGCATTTT	CASSARGVGGQPQHF
NA	TRBV5-1	TRBJ1-2	NA	TGCGCCAGCAGCCCCGGGGGGCGCATCTATGGCTACACCTTC	CASSPGGRIYGYTF
NA	TRBV12-5	TRBJ1-1	NA	TGTGCTAGTGGTTTGGAAGGGAGAACTGAAGCTTTCTTT	CASGLEGRTEAFF
NA	TRBV6-5	TRBJ1-5	NA	TGTGCCAGCGGGAGTCAGCCCCAGCATTTT	CASGSQPQHF
NA	TRBV7-3	TRBJ2-7	NA	TGTGCCAGCAGCTTAACGGTGGGCCCGAACTACGAGCAGTACTTC	CASSLTVGPNYEQYF
TRBD2	TRBV9	TRBJ2-7	NA	TGTGCCAGCAGCCCTAGGACTAGCGGCATCTACGAGCAGTACTTC	CASSPRTSGIYEQYF
NA	TRBV19	TRBJ2-2	NA	TGTGCCAGTAGACGCCGGGTGACCGGGGAGCTGTTTTTT	CASRRRVTGELFF
TRBD2	TRBV7-9	TRBJ2-1	NA	TGTGCCAGCAGCCAGACTAGCGGAAGCTCCTACAATGAGCAGTTCTTC	CASSQTSGSSYNEQFF
TRBD1	TRBV30	TRBJ1-2	NA	TGTGCCTGGGGGACAGTCCGCTATGGCTACACCTTC	CAWGTVRYGYTF
NA	TRBV6-5	TRBJ1-2	NA	TGTGCCAGCAGTTACAATCAACGTCTCAGTGACTATGGCTACACCTTC	CASSYNQRLSDYGYTF
NA	TRBV12-3/TRBV12-4	TRBJ1-5	NA	TGTGCCAGCAGTTTCAGCGACCAGCCCCAGCATTTT	CASSFSDQPQHF
NA	TRBV21-1	TRBJ2-2	NA	TGTGCCAGCAAGGCCCGAGGGGGGACAGGGAAAAAAAGGAGCACCGGGGAGCTGTTTTTT	CASKARGGTGKKRSTGELFF
TRBD2	TRBV6-6	TRBJ2-5	once	TGTGCCAGCAGTCTATATAGCGGGAAAGAGACCCAGTACTTC	CASSLYSGKETQYF
TRBD1	TRBV6-4	TRBJ1-4	NA	TGTGCCAGCAGTGACCGGGGGACAGGGAGCGAAAAACTGTTTTTT	CASSDRGTGSEKLFF
NA	TRBV3-1/TRBV3-2	TRBJ2-5	NA	TGTGCCAGCAGCGACCCGGGGGAGACCCAGTACTTC	CASSDPGETQYF
NA	TRBV4-1	TRBJ1-5	NA	TGCGCCAGCAGCCAAGACGGCGGATCACTTCAGCCCCAGCATTTT	CASSQDGGSLQPQHF
NA	TRBV5-6	TRBJ2-2	few	TGTGCCAGCACCTTACAGGGAGTTGGTTACACCGGGGAGCTGTTTTTT	CASTLQGVGYTGELFF
NA	TRBV30	TRBJ1-1	NA	TGTGCCTGGAGTCGCAGGGTTGGCACTGAAGCTTTCTTT	CAWSRRVGTEAFF